This TCR beta chain emerged from a study of blood T cell repertoires in COVID-19 (dated by TCRdb to about 2020). Describing the broader study: Collaborator samples came from the United States, Italy and Spain and covered acute and convalescent phases of COVID-19. The repertoires were released in a freely available public database meant as a resource for research on the immune response to SARS-CoV-2. Subjects who had been exposed to COVID-19, were actively infected with it, or had recovered from it provided the deeply sampled blood TCRbeta repertoires that made up the dataset. The prospective study material was composed of cDNA or gDNA derived from T cells, B-cell-depleted T cells, or PBMCs. Nearly every sample came with metadata listing a de-identified subject ID, COVID-19 status, age in years and sex. Where available, HLA class I and class II types were taken from metadata supplied by the sample provider and were not determined by assay-based typing. Samples were obtained from the ongoing ImmuneRACE study (first 160 participants) and from roughly 1,300 subjects provided by 6 global collaborators.

This clone occurred a few times. This clone's antigen is unknown. Per-base quality was not reported, and no clone a single base away is much larger than it. TCRbeta CDR3 regions were amplified from genomic DNA by means of the immunoSEQ Assay, a bias-controlled multiplex PCR. Under the source paper's analysis protocol: The number of nucleated cells in each sample was estimated from the amplification of reference gene primers within the assay. To quantify the absolute abundance of each unique TCRbeta CDR3 rearrangement, sequence reads were collapsed and filtered. For each sample, productive Simpson clonality was calculated as the square root of Simpson's diversity index over productive rearrangements. Here the immuneACCESS table is served through TCRdb, limited to in-frame sequences with V and J called. Missing clones are a known gap in these copies; in checked studies unresolved V genes cover under half, and the rest lacks a known reason. That table gives V, J and clone size, and the DNA gave D and trimming. This sample has 140,000 to 150,000 clones in its table, and approximately 85% of those were observed once. The ten top clones hold around 8% of the sample.

Study-wide findings and limitations: The amount of clinical and demographic metadata varied by source and participant and was provided uncurated.

Trimming removed 6 bases from V and 7 bases from J, leaving 25 bases between the germline ends. The germline V gene encodes CDR1 MNHEY and CDR2 SVGEGT. There are 16 amino acids in the CDR3, from cysteine to phenylalanine inclusive. Of the read, only the CDR3 DNA is kept; its 48 bases are in frame from base 1. One collaborating source in Seattle enrolled patients during active infection and followed them longitudinally through the course of disease. Whole blood was collected in K2EDTA tubes by collaborating institutions according to the institutions' own protocols. For TCRbeta analysis, collaborator samples were shipped as frozen whole blood, as isolated PBMCs, or as DNA extracted from either sample type.

This TCR derives from a woman in her sixties with COVID-19, enrolled during active disease. Rearrangement joined TRBV6-2 or TRBV6-3 to TRBJ2-7; TRBD2 might be the D gene, on 6 matching bases. The sequenced sample was peripheral blood. The CDR3 protein sequence reads: CASSSYGGIRPGEQYF. The nucleotide sequence reads as follows: TGTGCCAGCAGCTCCTATGGGGGGATTCGCCCGGGAGAGCAGTACTTC.